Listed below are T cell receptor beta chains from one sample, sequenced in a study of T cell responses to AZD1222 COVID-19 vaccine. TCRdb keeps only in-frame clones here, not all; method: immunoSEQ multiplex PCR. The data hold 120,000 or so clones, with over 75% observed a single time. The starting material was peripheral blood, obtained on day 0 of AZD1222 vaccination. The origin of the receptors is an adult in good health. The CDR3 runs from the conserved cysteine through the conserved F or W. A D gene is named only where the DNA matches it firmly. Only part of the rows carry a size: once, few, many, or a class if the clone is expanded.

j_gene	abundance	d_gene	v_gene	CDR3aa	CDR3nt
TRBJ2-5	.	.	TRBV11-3	CASSLEIGGRLGTQYF	TGTGCCAGCAGCTTAGAAATCGGGGGCCGTTTAGGGACCCAGTACTTC
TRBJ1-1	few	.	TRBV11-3	CASSVQDSDTEAFF	TGTGCCAGCAGCGTTCAGGACAGCGACACTGAAGCTTTCTTT
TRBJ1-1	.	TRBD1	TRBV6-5	CASSYWGQGNTEAFF	TGTGCCAGCAGTTACTGGGGACAGGGGAACACTGAAGCTTTCTTT
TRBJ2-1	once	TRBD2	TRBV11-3	CASSLASSGRVWDEQFF	TGTGCCAGCAGCTTAGCCTCTAGCGGGAGGGTTTGGGATGAGCAGTTCTTC
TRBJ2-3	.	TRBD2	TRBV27	CASGSGTSVTDTQYF	TGTGCCAGCGGCTCCGGGACTAGCGTCACAGATACGCAGTATTTT
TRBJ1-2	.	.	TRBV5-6	CASSLAGGPSPDGYTF	TGTGCCAGCAGCTTGGCCGGAGGCCCATCCCCCGACGGCTACACCTTC
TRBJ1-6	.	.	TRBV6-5	CASRLRGELNSPLHF	TGTGCCAGCAGACTCCGGGGGGAGCTCAATTCACCCCTCCACTTT
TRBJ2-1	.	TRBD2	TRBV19	CASSPGGYNEQFF	TGTGCCAGTAGTCCGGGAGGGTACAATGAGCAGTTCTTC
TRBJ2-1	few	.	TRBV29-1	CSALSNEQFF	TGCAGCGCGTTATCCAATGAGCAGTTCTTC
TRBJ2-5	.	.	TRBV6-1	CASSEVGGTMETQYF	TGTGCCAGCAGTGAAGTGGGGGGGACAATGGAGACCCAGTACTTC
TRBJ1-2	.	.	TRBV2	CASRDRSNYGYTF	TGTGCCAGCAGGGACAGATCTAACTATGGCTACACCTTC
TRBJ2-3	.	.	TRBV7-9	CASSLGYWSDTQYF	TGTGCCAGCAGCTTAGGATATTGGTCAGATACGCAGTATTTT
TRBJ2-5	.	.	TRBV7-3	CASSLSGEETQYF	TGTGCCAGCAGCTTAAGCGGGGAAGAGACCCAGTACTTC
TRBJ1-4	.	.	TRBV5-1	CASSPGTPATNEKLFF	TGCGCCAGCAGCCCCGGGACACCTGCAACTAATGAAAAACTGTTTTTT
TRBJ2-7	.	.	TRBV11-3	CASSLTSGGGEQYF	TGTGCCAGCAGCTTAACTTCCGGGGGCGGTGAGCAGTACTTC
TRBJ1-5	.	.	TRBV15	CATSRDYGAGLQHF	TGTGCCACCAGCAGAGATTACGGGGCAGGGCTCCAGCATTTT
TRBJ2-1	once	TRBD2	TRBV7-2	CASSLSWTSNEQFF	TGTGCCAGCAGCCTATCATGGACTAGCAATGAGCAGTTCTTC
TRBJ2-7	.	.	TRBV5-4	CASSLESGPLYEQYF	TGTGCCAGCAGCTTGGAGTCGGGTCCATTATACGAGCAGTACTTC
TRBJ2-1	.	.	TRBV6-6	CASSFSVKGYNEQFF	TGTGCCAGCAGTTTTAGCGTCAAGGGCTACAATGAGCAGTTCTTC
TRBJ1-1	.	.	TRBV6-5	CASRNLIGDTEAFF	TGTGCCAGCAGAAATCTGATCGGCGACACTGAAGCTTTCTTT
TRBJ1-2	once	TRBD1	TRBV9	CASSVLGQGYGYTF	TGTGCCAGCAGCGTTCTGGGACAGGGGTATGGCTACACCTTC
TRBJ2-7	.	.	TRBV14	CASSSIWTDEQYF	TGTGCCAGCAGCTCCATATGGACTGACGAGCAGTACTTC
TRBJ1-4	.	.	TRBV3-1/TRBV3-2	CASSQGHVNEKLFF	TGTGCCAGCAGCCAAGGACACGTTAATGAAAAACTGTTTTTT
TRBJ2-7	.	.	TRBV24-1	CATSGTGASYEQYF	TGTGCCACCAGTGGAACGGGGGCGAGCTACGAGCAGTACTTC
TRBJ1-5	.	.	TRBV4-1	CASSEGPGHQPQHF	TGCGCCAGCAGCGAGGGCCCCGGACATCAGCCCCAGCATTTT
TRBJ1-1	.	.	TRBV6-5	CASRLPTANTEAFF	TGTGCCAGCAGACTGCCGACAGCGAACACTGAAGCTTTCTTT
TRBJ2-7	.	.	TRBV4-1	CASSQDWGTDYEQYF	TGCGCCAGCAGCCAAGATTGGGGGACGGACTACGAGCAGTACTTC
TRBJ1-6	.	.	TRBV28	CASKTGNPRALHF	TGTGCCAGCAAGACAGGCAACCCTCGGGCCCTCCACTTT
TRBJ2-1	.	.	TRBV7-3	CASSKRGEVSYNEQFF	TGTGCCAGCAGCAAAAGGGGGGAGGTCTCCTACAATGAGCAGTTCTTC
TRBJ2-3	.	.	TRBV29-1	CSVEDPSGVAQYF	TGCAGCGTTGAAGATCCCTCGGGAGTGGCGCAGTATTTT
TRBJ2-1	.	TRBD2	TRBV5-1	CASSLDTGGAYNEQFF	TGCGCCAGCAGCTTGGATACGGGGGGAGCGTACAATGAGCAGTTCTTC
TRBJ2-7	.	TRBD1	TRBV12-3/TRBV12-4	CASSPGQGYEQYF	TGTGCCAGCAGCCCCGGACAGGGCTACGAGCAGTACTTC
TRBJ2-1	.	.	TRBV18	CASSPAGLDNEQFF	TGTGCCAGCTCACCAGCGGGTCTGGACAATGAGCAGTTCTTC
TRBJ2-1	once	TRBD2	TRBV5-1	CASLPTSGGYEQFF	TGCGCCAGCCTCCCGACTAGCGGGGGTTATGAGCAGTTCTTC
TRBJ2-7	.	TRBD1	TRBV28	CASRGVTGGTYEQYF	TGTGCCAGCCGGGGTGTGACAGGGGGAACCTACGAGCAGTACTTC
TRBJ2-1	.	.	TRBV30	CACRTGDNNEQFF	TGTGCCTGCCGCACCGGGGACAACAATGAGCAGTTCTTC
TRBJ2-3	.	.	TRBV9	CASSVVGRETDTQYF	TGTGCCAGCAGCGTAGTCGGCAGGGAGACAGATACGCAGTATTTT
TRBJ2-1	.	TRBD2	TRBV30	CAWIQGPSGASKQFF	TGTGCCTGGATCCAGGGGCCTAGCGGGGCGTCCAAGCAGTTCTTC
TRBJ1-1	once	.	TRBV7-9	CASSSLGGENTEAFF	TGTGCCAGCAGCTCCCTGGGCGGGGAAAACACTGAAGCTTTCTTT
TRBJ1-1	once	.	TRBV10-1	CASRSGTEAFF	TGCGCCAGCAGATCAGGAACTGAAGCTTTCTTT
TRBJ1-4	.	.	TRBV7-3	CASSAHGRGATNEKLFF	TGTGCCAGCAGCGCCCACGGTAGGGGGGCGACTAATGAAAAACTGTTTTTT